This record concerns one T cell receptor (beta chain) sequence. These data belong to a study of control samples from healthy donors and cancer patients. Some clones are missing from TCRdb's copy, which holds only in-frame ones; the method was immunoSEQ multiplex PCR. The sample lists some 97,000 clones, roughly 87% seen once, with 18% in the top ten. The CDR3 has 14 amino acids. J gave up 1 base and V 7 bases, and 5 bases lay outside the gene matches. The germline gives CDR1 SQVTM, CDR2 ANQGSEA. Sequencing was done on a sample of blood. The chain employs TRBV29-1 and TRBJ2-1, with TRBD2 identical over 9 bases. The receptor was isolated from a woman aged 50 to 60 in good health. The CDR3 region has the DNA TGCAGCGCTCGACTAGCGGAGTCCTACAATGAGCAGTTCTTC. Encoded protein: CSARLAESYNEQFF.